One and the same sample provided the 28 T cell receptor beta chains below, sequenced in a study of blood T cell repertoires in COVID-19. Produced via immunoSEQ multiplex PCR; TCRdb's table is partial and in-frame only. The sample comprises around 200,000 clones, roughly 80% of which are singletons, and 2% to 3% rests with the top ten. Sequenced material: peripheral blood. These receptors originate from a woman in her 40s with active or convalescent COVID-19.

The chain carries TRBV7-9 and TRBJ1-2; TRBD1 agrees at 12 bases. With V trimmed by 4 bases and J by 8 bases, 2 bases remained unmatched. This CDR3 has 13 amino acids. Germline CDR1 is SEHNR and CDR2 is FQNEAQ (reference sequence). DNA of the CDR3: TGTGCCAGCAGCTCCGGGACAGGGGGCGGCTACACCTTC. Amino acids: CASSSGTGGGYTF.

The gene calls are TRBV5-1 and TRBJ1-2; D unclear. The CDR3 runs 14 residues. Germline loops: CDR1 SGHRS, CDR2 YFSETQ. The V end lost 4 bases, the J end lost 3 bases, and 13 bases lay between the germline ends. CDR3 loop: CASSKGGRDYGYTF. CDR3 in DNA: TGCGCCAGCAGCAAGGGAGGGCGGGACTATGGCTACACCTTC.

This clone was seen only once. The chain carries TRBV18 and TRBJ1-4, with D maybe TRBD1 (6 bases). CDR1 and CDR2 (germline): KGHSH, LQKENI. The CDR3 runs to 15 residues. V was pared by 1 base and J by 7 bases, with 13 bases between. The CDR3 DNA is TGTGCCAGCTCACCACTCAGGGGTGAGGGTGAAAAACTGTTTTTT. Translating it yields CASSPLRGEGEKLFF. The variable domain in full, completed from reference TRBV18 and TRBJ1-4, reads NAGVMQNPRHLVRRRGQEARLRCSPMKGHSHVYWYRQLPEEGLKFMVYLQKENIIDESGMPKERFSAEFPKEGPSILRIQQVVRGDSAAYFCASSPLRGEGEKLFFGSGTQLSVL.

The genes are TRBV29-1 and TRBJ1-1; D remains unclear. Germline V gives CDR1 SQVTM, CDR2 ANQGSEA. CDR3 length equals 13 residues. The ends were cut back, 4 bases at V and 1 base at J, with 10 bases in the middle. CDR3 sequence (DNA): TGCAGCGTTGGGCACGTCCGGAACACTGAAGCTTTCTTT. Translation gives CSVGHVRNTEAFF.

The CDR3: CASSLAGSSYTQYF. The CDR3 bases are TGTGCCAGCAGCCTAGCGGGGAGCTCGTACACGCAGTATTTT. The rearrangement uses TRBV27 and TRBJ2-3; 9 bases are a match to TRBD2. The CDR3 sequence is 14 residues long. Losses at the gene ends were 6 bases for V and 9 bases for J; bases not matched to a gene: 10. Germline loops: CDR1 MNHEY, CDR2 SMNVEV (reference sequence).

The V gene is TRBV6-5, the J gene TRBJ1-1; D uncertain. CDR3 length equals 14 residues. Trimming left V 5 bases short and J 6 bases short, with 16 bases between. In germline, CDR1 is MNHEY, CDR2 SVGAGI. CDR3 sequence: CASSPTPQRPEAFF. CDR3 bases: TGTGCCAGCAGTCCGACACCCCAAAGGCCTGAAGCTTTCTTT.

The chain carries TRBV11-3 and TRBJ1-2; the D is unclear. V lost 3 bases and J lost 1, with 9 bases in between. Germline CDR1 is SGHNT and CDR2 is YENEEA. The CDR3 runs 14 residues. The CDR3 loop is CASSLGRSNYGYTF. The CDR3 coding sequence is TGTGCCAGCAGCTTGGGGAGGAGTAACTATGGCTACACCTTC.

V is TRBV24-1 and J is TRBJ2-1, with 7 bases that match TRBD1. There are 16 residues in the CDR3. The germline V gene encodes CDR1 KGHDR and CDR2 SFDVKD. The J segment lost 4 bases and the V segment lost 4 bases, leaving 9 bases of the junction unmatched. The CDR3 loop reads CATSDPGQWGYNEQFF. The CDR3 nucleotides are TGTGCCACCAGTGACCCGGGACAGTGGGGATACAATGAGCAGTTCTTC.

With respect to this clone: Other DNA variants within this sample encode the same CDR3. The genes are TRBV7-2 and TRBJ2-7; 9 nucleotides line up with TRBD1. The germline CDR1 and CDR2 sequences are SGHTA and FQGNSA. The CDR3 is made up of 14 amino acids. The J segment lost 2 bases and the V segment lost 1 base, leaving 0 bases of the junction unmatched. The CDR3 reads CASSLGQGAYEQYF. In DNA, the CDR3 is TGTGCCAGCAGCTTAGGACAGGGGGCCTACGAGCAGTACTTC.

This clone was seen more than once but under ten times. The chain combines TRBV24-1 with TRBJ1-5; D ambiguous. Per the germline V gene, CDR1 is KGHDR and CDR2 is SFDVKD. The CDR3 is 13 amino acids. V lost 5 bases, J lost 7 bases, and 11 bases lay in between. The chain's CDR3 is CATSVRSGQPQHF. As DNA, the CDR3 is TGTGCCACCAGTGTAAGGAGTGGCCAGCCCCAGCATTTT.

As regards this clone: At one boundary the junction diverges from the germline segment, which might be a read error. This rearrangement joins TRBV7-7 to TRBJ2-7, with 8 bases identical to TRBD2. The CDR3 covers 12 residues. In germline, CDR1 is SSHAT, CDR2 FNYEAQ (reference sequence). Here the CDR3 DNA reads TGTGCTAGCAGCCCCGGGACTAGGAAGAGTGACTTC. Amino acids: CASSPGTRKSDF.

This clone has only a few counts. This rearrangement joins TRBV7-3 to TRBJ2-3; weak D call: TRBD1 (6 bases). V dropped 5 bases and J dropped 1 base, with 10 bases sitting between them. Germline-derived CDR1 and CDR2 are SGHTA and FQGTGA. CDR3 length: 14 residues. CDR3 amino acids: CASSIQGGTDTQYF. CDR3 DNA: TGTGCCAGCAGCATACAGGGCGGCACAGATACGCAGTATTTT.

The V and J genes are TRBV18 and TRBJ2-1; D not certain. V was clipped by 3 bases and J by 2 bases, with 11 bases between them. This CDR3 contains 15 residues. From germline, CDR1 is KGHSH and CDR2 LQKENI. CDR3 DNA sequence: TGTGCCAGCTCACCTTTACAGCCGACCTACAATGAGCAGTTCTTC. Amino acids: CASSPLQPTYNEQFF. Together with reference TRBV18 and TRBJ2-1, the CDR3 gives the full variable domain: NAGVMQNPRHLVRRRGQEARLRCSPMKGHSHVYWYRQLPEEGLKFMVYLQKENIIDESGMPKERFSAEFPKEGPSILRIQQVVRGDSAAYFCASSPLQPTYNEQFFGPGTRLTVL.

The rearrangement uses TRBV5-1 and TRBJ1-5, with TRBD1 identical over 9 bases. The V gene end was trimmed by 2 bases and the J gene end by 1 base; junction bases not matched to a gene: 4. The CDR3 runs to 16 residues. The germline gives CDR1 SGHRS, CDR2 YFSETQ. DNA for the CDR3: TGCGCCAGCAGCTTAGGGGGACAGGGAAGCAATCAGCCCCAGCATTTT. Protein product: CASSLGGQGSNQPQHF.

V usage is TRBV7-6 and J usage is TRBJ2-3; possible D gene TRBD1, 6 bases. Trimming removed 1 base from V and 0 bases from J, with 11 bases in between. This CDR3 region has 16 residues. CDR1 and CDR2 from the germline V gene are SGHVS and FNYEAQ. The CDR3 here is CASSLGSTGSTDTQYF. In nucleotides, the CDR3 is TGTGCCAGCAGCTTAGGGTCCACAGGGAGCACAGATACGCAGTATTTT.

The genes are TRBV6-5 and TRBJ1-1; the D gene is possibly TRBD1 (6 bases). Trimming took off 5 bases at V and 0 bases at J, with 13 bases between the two ends. CDR1 and CDR2 from the germline V gene are MNHEY and SVGAGI. CDR3 size: 15 residues. The CDR3: CASSRGGQVNTEAFF. CDR3 bases: TGTGCCAGCAGTCGTGGGGGCCAAGTGAACACTGAAGCTTTCTTT.

CDR3 DNA: TGCGCCAGCAGCGCGGACAGGGGGCGCGGAGCCCATGAGGCTTTCTTT. Its protein is CASSADRGRGAHEAFF. The V gene is TRBV5-1, the J gene TRBJ1-1; TRBD1 aligns across 11 bases. The CDR3 totals 16 residues. The germline CDR1 and CDR2 sequences are SGHRS and YFSETQ. The V and J ends lost 4 bases and 11 bases, in that order; junction bases with no gene match: 16.

The chain couples TRBV5-8 to TRBJ1-1; TRBD1 matches at 9 bases. V was pared by 4 bases and J by 4 bases, with 8 bases of the junction left unmatched. The V gene's germline CDR1 is SGHTS and CDR2 YDEGEE. The CDR3 contains 15 residues. Here the CDR3 reads CASSADRGVGTEAFF. DNA for the CDR3: TGTGCCAGCAGCGCGGACAGGGGCGTAGGCACTGAAGCTTTCTTT.

The CDR3 loop reads CATSDTGGQGEQFF. Here the CDR3 DNA reads TGTGCCACCAGTGATACAGGGGGCCAGGGTGAGCAGTTCTTC. The chain is built from TRBV24-1 and TRBJ2-1, with TRBD1 matching 9 bases. The germline V gene encodes CDR1 KGHDR and CDR2 SFDVKD. The ends lost 3 bases at V and 9 bases at J; junction bases unmatched: 5. The CDR3 covers 14 residues.

V is TRBV19 and J is TRBJ2-1, with 8 bases fitting TRBD1. CDR3 length: 13 amino acids. The V and J ends lost 6 bases and 9 bases, in that order; junction bases with no gene match: 7. Per the germline V gene, CDR1 is LNHDA and CDR2 is SQIVND (reference sequence). The CDR3 sequence: CASRADRELEQFF. The CDR3 region has the DNA TGTGCCAGTAGGGCGGACAGGGAGCTTGAGCAGTTCTTC.

This clone has more than one count but fewer than ten. The rearrangement joins TRBV7-2 to TRBJ1-4, with a possible D match to TRBD1 (6 bases). CDR3 length: 15 residues. V was shortened by 1 base and J by 4 bases, with 10 bases between the two germline ends. Germline lookup yields CDR1 SGHTA and CDR2 FQGNSA. The CDR3 here is CASSLGDTFNEKLFF. The CDR3 DNA follows: TGTGCCAGCAGCTTAGGGGACACATTTAATGAAAAACTGTTTTTT.

This clone was counted a single time. The chain joins TRBV19 to TRBJ1-2, with 7 bases fitting TRBD1. The length of the CDR3 is 16 residues. The V gene's germline CDR1 is LNHDA and CDR2 SQIVND (reference sequence). V was pared by 1 base and J by 4 bases, with 9 bases of the junction left unmatched. CDR3 in amino acids: CASSIVAGGTFYGYTF. CDR3 bases: TGTGCCAGTAGTATAGTGGCAGGGGGTACCTTCTATGGCTACACCTTC. Filled out from reference TRBV19 and TRBJ1-2, the complete variable domain reads DGGITQSPKYLFRKEGQNVTLSCEQNLNHDAMYWYRQDPGQGLRLIYYSQIVNDFQKGDIAEGYSVSREKKESFPLTVTSAQKNPTAFYLCASSIVAGGTFYGYTFGSGTRLTVV.

This chain joins TRBV19 and TRBJ1-1, with 7 bases matching TRBD1. V lost 11 bases to trimming and J lost 10 bases; unmatched junction nucleotides: 13. The CDR3 is 12 amino acids. The germline V gene has CDR1 LNHDA and CDR2 SQIVND (reference sequence). In DNA, the CDR3 is TGTGCCGCACAGGGGTGGGACGGGAGAGCTTTCTTT. Amino acid sequence: CAAQGWDGRAFF. The full variable domain, completed using reference TRBV19 and TRBJ1-1, is DGGITQSPKYLFRKEGQNVTLSCEQNLNHDAMYWYRQDPGQGLRLIYYSQIVNDFQKGDIAEGYSVSREKKESFPLTVTSAQKNPTAFYLCAAQGWDGRAFFGQGTRLTVV.

The genes are TRBV3-1 (or the pseudogene TRBV3-2) and TRBJ1-1, with D perhaps TRBD1 (5 bases). CDR3 length: 14 residues. V shed 1 base and J shed 3 bases, with 9 bases lying between them. Looked up from germline, CDR1 is LGHDT and CDR2 is YNNKEL (reference sequence). The CDR3 loop is CASSQGGGDTEAFF. CDR3 nucleotides: TGTGCCAGCAGCCAAGGGGGAGGGGACACTGAAGCTTTCTTT.

The chain links TRBV5-4 to TRBJ1-1; TRBD1 might be the D (5 bases). The germline V and J ends were trimmed by 4 bases and 4 bases, with 11 bases remaining between them. The CDR3 is 13 amino acids. From germline, CDR1 is SGHNT and CDR2 YYREEE (reference sequence). The CDR3 sequence: CASSRWGGTEAFF. CDR3 sequence (DNA): TGTGCCAGCAGCCGGTGGGGGGGCACTGAAGCTTTCTTT.

The CDR3 here is CASSLSPGQGYSNQPQHF. The CDR3 DNA sequence: TGTGCCAGTAGCCTTAGCCCGGGACAGGGCTATAGCAATCAGCCCCAGCATTTT. This chain connects TRBV19 to TRBJ1-5; 9 bases fit TRBD1. Trimming took 6 bases from V and 0 from J; bases not matched to a gene: 12. The CDR3 consists of 18 residues. Germline V CDR1 and CDR2: LNHDA, SQIVND (reference sequence).

This clone was observed a few times. The chain has TRBV5-1 and TRBJ1-1; TRBD1 agrees at 7 bases. This CDR3 is built from 16 residues. CDR1 and CDR2 from the germline V gene are SGHRS and YFSETQ. V dropped 2 bases and J dropped 4; count of bases not matched to a gene: 11. The CDR3 DNA is TGCGCCAGCAGCTTTCGGAGAGGGCAGGGGGGCACTGAAGCTTTCTTT. It specifies CASSFRRGQGGTEAFF.

The chain carries TRBV5-4 and TRBJ1-6, with 7 bases that match TRBD1. CDR3 length: 15 residues. The trim removed 1 base at V and 7 bases at J, leaving 5 bases unmatched. Germline-derived CDR1 and CDR2 are SGHNT and YYREEE (reference sequence). The CDR3 here is CASSLTGARNSPLHF. The CDR3 DNA reads TGTGCCAGCAGCTTGACAGGGGCCCGAAATTCACCCCTCCACTTT.